The present T cell receptor (beta chain) was sequenced within a study of blood T cells in healthy people across ages. The study, taken as a whole, reports: Strong correlation existed between TCR beta diversity and naive T cell percentage. Donor CMV status was unknown, possibly confounding expanded clonotype changes.

The V and J ends lost 10 bases and 1 base, in that order; junction bases with no gene match: 4. This CDR3 comprises 14 residues. As concerns this clonotype: Its specificity is unknown.

Then a second PCR, running roughly 7 to 12 cycles, was carried out with a sample-barcoded 5' primer and a J-beta primer mix. The authors tagged each cDNA molecule using a template-switch adaptor with 12 random nucleotides. Using its own MiXCR run on the 5' RACE reads, TCRdb lists one record per CDR3 protein. The sample comprises 2 million or so distinct CDR3 sequences, roughly 49% of which are singletons, and roughly 2.1% rests with the top ten. The sequenced sample was blood. This rearrangement joins TRBV12-3 or TRBV12-4 to TRBJ2-5; 12 bases fit TRBD2. This TCR derives from a woman between 35 and 50 years old in good health. CDR3 bases: TGTGCCACTAGACTAGCGGGGGTCCAAGAGACCCAGTACTTC. Its protein is CATRLAGVQETQYF.